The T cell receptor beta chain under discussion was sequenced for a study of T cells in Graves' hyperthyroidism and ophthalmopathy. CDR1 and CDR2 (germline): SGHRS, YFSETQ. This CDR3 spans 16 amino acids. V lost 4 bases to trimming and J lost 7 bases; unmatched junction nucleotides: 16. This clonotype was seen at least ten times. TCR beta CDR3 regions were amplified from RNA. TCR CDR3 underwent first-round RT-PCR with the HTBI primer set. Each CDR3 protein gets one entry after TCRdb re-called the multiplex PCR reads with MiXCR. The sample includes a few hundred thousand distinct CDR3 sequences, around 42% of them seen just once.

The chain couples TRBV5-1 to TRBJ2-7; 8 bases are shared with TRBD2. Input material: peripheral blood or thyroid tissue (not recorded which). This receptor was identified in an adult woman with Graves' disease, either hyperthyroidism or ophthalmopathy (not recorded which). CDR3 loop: CASSPLGRVSGGEQYF. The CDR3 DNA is TGCGCCAGCAGCCCACTCGGGAGGGTATCGGGCGGAGAGCAGTACTTC.